This T cell receptor (beta chain) derives from a study of cytomegalovirus exposure and HLA in healthy donors. As to this clone: The antigen remains unidentified.

The PCR employed 60 Vbeta primers together with 13 Jbeta primers. The repertoire was sequenced with immunoSEQ multiplex PCR; TCRdb's copy has only in-frame clones and lacks some. Among roughly 97,000 clones listed, approximately 9% were seen once. This CDR3 comprises 13 residues. Trimming removed 3 bases from V and 8 bases from J, with 8 bases in between. Germline assignment: CDR1 SGHNT and CDR2 YENEEA. Study observations and caveats: The investigators catalogued 164 TCR beta chains as cytomegalovirus-associated. Within an earlier analysis, most TCR beta V segments proved productive either about 90% or about 30% of the time. Per a later analysis, HLA-associated TCR beta chains showed more clonal expansion than other, equally common TCR beta chains.

Input material: PBMCs. V usage is TRBV11-3 and J usage is TRBJ1-6; possible D gene TRBD1, 6 bases. This clonotype was obtained from a man aged 50 to 59 in good health and CMV-seropositive. The CDR3 loop reads CASSFNRDSPLHF. The CDR3 DNA is TGTGCCAGCAGCTTTAACAGGGATTCACCCCTCCACTTT.